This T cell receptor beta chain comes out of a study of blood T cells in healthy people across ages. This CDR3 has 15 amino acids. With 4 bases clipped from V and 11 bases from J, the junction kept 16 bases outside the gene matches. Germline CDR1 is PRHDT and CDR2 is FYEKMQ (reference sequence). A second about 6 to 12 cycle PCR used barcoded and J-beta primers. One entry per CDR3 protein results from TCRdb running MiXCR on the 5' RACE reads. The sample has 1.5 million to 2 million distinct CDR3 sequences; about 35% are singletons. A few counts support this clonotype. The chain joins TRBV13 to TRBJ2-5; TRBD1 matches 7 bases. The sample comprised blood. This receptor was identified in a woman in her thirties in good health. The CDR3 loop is CASSSGGTGLFGQYF. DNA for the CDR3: TGTGCCAGCAGCTCAGGGGGAACCGGGCTGTTTGGGCAGTACTTC.